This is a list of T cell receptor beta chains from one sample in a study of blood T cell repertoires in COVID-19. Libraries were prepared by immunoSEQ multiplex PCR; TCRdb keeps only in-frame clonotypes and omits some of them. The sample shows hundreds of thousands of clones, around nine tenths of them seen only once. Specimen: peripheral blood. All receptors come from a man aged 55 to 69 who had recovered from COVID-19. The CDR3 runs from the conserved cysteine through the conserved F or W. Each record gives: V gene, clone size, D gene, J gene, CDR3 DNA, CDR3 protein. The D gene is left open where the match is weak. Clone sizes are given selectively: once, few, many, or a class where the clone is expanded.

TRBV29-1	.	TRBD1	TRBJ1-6	TGCAGCGTGCGGACAGGGGCAAGCTCTTCACCCCTCCACTTT	CSVRTGASSSPLHF
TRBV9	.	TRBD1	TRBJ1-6	TGTGCCAGCAGCGTACGGAGGACAGGTTCCCCCCTCCACTTT	CASSVRRTGSPLHF
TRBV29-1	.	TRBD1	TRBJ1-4	TGCAGCGGGATAGACAGGGCTAATGAAAAACTGTTTTTT	CSGIDRANEKLFF
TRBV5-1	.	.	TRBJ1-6	TGCGCCAGCAGCTTGATGGCCGCTAATTCACCCCTCCACTTT	CASSLMAANSPLHF
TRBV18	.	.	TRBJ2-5	TGTGCCAGCTCACCCCGAGGGGGCCAAGAGACCCAGTACTTC	CASSPRGGQETQYF
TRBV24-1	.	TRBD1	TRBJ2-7	TGTGCCACCAGTGATTCCCGGGACAGGGGCTCTCCACTGGGCTACGAGCAGTACTTC	CATSDSRDRGSPLGYEQYF
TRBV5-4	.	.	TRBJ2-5	TGTGCCAGCGGACTGGGCGGACGATACCAAGAGACCCAGTACTTC	CASGLGGRYQETQYF
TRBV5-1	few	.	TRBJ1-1	TGCGCCAGCAGAAGCCGGAGTCAGCCACCCGCGGACACTGAAGCTTTCTTT	CASRSRSQPPADTEAFF
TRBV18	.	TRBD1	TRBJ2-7	TGTGCCAGCTCATACTTGCCGGGACAGGGGGGCCACGAGCAGTACTTC	CASSYLPGQGGHEQYF
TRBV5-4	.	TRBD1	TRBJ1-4	TGTGCCAGCAGCTTGGGGCAGGGGGGCAGTGAAAAACTGTTTTTT	CASSLGQGGSEKLFF
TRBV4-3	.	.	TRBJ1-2	TGCGCCAGCAGCAAGGAGATGAGGGCTAACTATGGCTACACCTTC	CASSKEMRANYGYTF
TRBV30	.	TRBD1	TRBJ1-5	TGTGCCTGGAGTGTAGCGACAGGGGGTTCTGGGTCCCAGCATTTT	CAWSVATGGSGSQHF
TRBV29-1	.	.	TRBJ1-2	TGCAGTAACTCCAACTATGGCTACACCTTC	CSNSNYGYTF
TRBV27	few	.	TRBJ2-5	TGTGCCAGCAGTTCCGGACTGGGGGCGTACCAAGAGACCCAGTACTTC	CASSSGLGAYQETQYF
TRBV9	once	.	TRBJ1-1	TGTGCCAGCAGCGCCTCAGGGGCCCGATCCGGGGAAGCTTTCTTT	CASSASGARSGEAFF
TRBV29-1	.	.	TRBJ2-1	.	CSVASGAGGFF
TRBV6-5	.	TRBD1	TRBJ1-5	TGTGCCAGCAGTTACGACAGGGCCGGGCAGCCCCAGCATTTT	CASSYDRAGQPQHF
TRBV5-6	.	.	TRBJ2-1	TGTGCCAGCAGCCTTAGAGGTTCGTGGTTGAATGAGCAGTTCTTC	CASSLRGSWLNEQFF
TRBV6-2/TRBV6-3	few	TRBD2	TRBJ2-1	TGTGCCAGCAGTTTCGTACTTAGCGGGGGGGACTCCTACAATGAGCAGTTCTTC	CASSFVLSGGDSYNEQFF
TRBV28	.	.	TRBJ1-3	TGTGCCAGCAGTTTAGTGCGAGACTCTGGCGGCACCATATATTTT	CASSLVRDSGGTIYF
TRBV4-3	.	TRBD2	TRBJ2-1	TGCGCCAGCAGCCAAGATTCGACTAGCGGGGCTTTAAACAATGAGCAGTTCTTC	CASSQDSTSGALNNEQFF
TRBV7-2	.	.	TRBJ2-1	TGTGCCAGCAGCCACAGGGTTCTAACTTACAATGAGCAGTTCTTC	CASSHRVLTYNEQFF
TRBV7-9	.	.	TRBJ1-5	TGTGCCAGCAGCACCGGACAGTTTAGCAATCAGCCCCAGCATTTT	CASSTGQFSNQPQHF
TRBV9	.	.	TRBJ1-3	TGTGCCAGCAGCGTAGAGACAGACCCTGGAAACACCATATATTTT	CASSVETDPGNTIYF
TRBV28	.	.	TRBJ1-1	TGTGCCAGCAGTTTATCAGCAGGGTTGAACACTGAAGCTTTCTTT	CASSLSAGLNTEAFF
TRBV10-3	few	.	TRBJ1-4	TGTGCCATCAGTGAGTCTGGCGGGTCGAGTGAAAAACTGTTTTTT	CAISESGGSSEKLFF
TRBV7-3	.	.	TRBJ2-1	TGTGCCAGCAGCTTAAGGGGGGGGCCCGCCCGCTACAATGAGCAGTTCTTC	CASSLRGGPARYNEQFF